These 32 T cell receptor beta chains share one sample of origin, sequenced in a study of shared clonotypes between healthy human individuals. In the naive CD8 group, cells lacked CD45RO and were positively selected for CCR7, so terminally differentiated effector memory CD45RA+ cells were left out. Repertoires were generated with immunoSEQ multiplex PCR, while TCRdb's copy carries only in-frame clones and drops some. The sample carries about 2 million clones, about 95% recorded once. Sample: naive CD8+ T cells sorted from blood. The receptor set was obtained from a man in his late teens or twenties in good health.

The V and J genes are TRBV18 and TRBJ2-3, with D perhaps TRBD1 or TRBD2 (5 bases each). Germline V CDR1 and CDR2: KGHSH, LQKENI. V was trimmed by 0 bases and J by 3 bases, leaving 10 bases between them. The CDR3 totals 15 residues. In nucleotides, the CDR3 is TGTGCCAGCTCACCACCGGGACCGTATACAGATACGCAGTATTTT. Residues: CASSPPGPYTDTQYF.

In nucleotides, the CDR3 is TGTGCCAGCAGCGTCGGCGGGGAGGACTATGGCTACACCTTC. This sequence encodes CASSVGGEDYGYTF. The V call is TRBV28, the J call TRBJ1-2; D is ambiguous. V was cut by 6 bases and J by 3 bases, with 14 bases left in between. This CDR3 has 14 amino acids. Per the germline V gene, CDR1 is MDHEN and CDR2 is SYDVKM.

This clone was detected only once. The chain combines TRBV5-1 with TRBJ1-1; 8 bases align to TRBD1. The CDR3 sequence is 15 residues long. CDR1 SGHRS and CDR2 YFSETQ come from the germline V gene. J was trimmed by 3 bases and V by 2 bases; bases with no gene match: 6. The CDR3 loop is CASSFSQGADTEAFF. CDR3 bases: TGCGCCAGCAGCTTCAGTCAGGGGGCAGACACTGAAGCTTTCTTT.

CDR3 protein: CASSLRQPTNEKLFF. The CDR3 region has the DNA TGTGCCAGCAGCCTCCGACAGCCGACTAATGAAAAACTGTTTTTT. This chain connects TRBV5-6 to TRBJ1-4; maybe TRBD1 (5 bases). Germline values: CDR1 SGHDT, CDR2 YYEEEE. The CDR3 is 15 residues long. Deletions cut 4 bases from V and 2 bases from J, with 12 bases between.

V and J are TRBV29-1 and TRBJ2-7; 10 bases map to TRBD1. The CDR3 extends over 13 amino acids. Trimming at V came to 3 bases and at J to 4 bases, leaving 3 bases not matched to a gene. The germline gives CDR1 SQVTM, CDR2 ANQGSEA. The DNA of the CDR3 is TGCAGCGTTGAGGGGACAGGGGAATACGAGCAGTACTTC. This encodes CSVEGTGEYEQYF.

This chain uses TRBV7-2 with TRBJ1-2; 7 bases line up with TRBD1. The junction had 12 bases not matched to a gene; V was cut back by 5 bases and J by 0 bases. The CDR3 is 17 residues long. CDR1 and CDR2 (germline): SGHTA, FQGNSA. The CDR3 DNA sequence: TGTGCCAGCAGCCTGAGTTGGACAGGAAGGCCTAACTATGGCTACACCTTC. Encoded protein: CASSLSWTGRPNYGYTF.

This sequence joins TRBV18 and TRBJ2-1, with 8 bases aligning to TRBD1. V was clipped by 2 bases and J by 7 bases; unmatched bases: 1. Per the germline V gene, CDR1 is KGHSH and CDR2 is LQKENI. This CDR3 is 13 amino acids long. The CDR3 sequence is CASSPDRGNEQFF. CDR3 bases: TGTGCCAGCTCACCAGACAGGGGTAATGAGCAGTTCTTC.

The chain joins TRBV9 to TRBJ1-4, with a weak D call TRBD1 (5 bases). Trimming removed 0 bases at V and 8 bases at J, with 14 bases between. The CDR3 consists of 15 residues. Germline V gene lookup returns CDR1 SGDLS and CDR2 YYNGEE. The CDR3 nucleotides are TGTGCCAGCAGCGTAGCCCCAGGGCTCGGGGAAAAACTGTTTTTT. This translates into CASSVAPGLGEKLFF.

The rearrangement uses TRBV7-6 and TRBJ2-7; D uncertain. The CDR3 runs 14 residues. The V end lost 6 bases, the J end lost 0 bases, and 12 bases lay between the germline ends. Per germline, CDR1 SGHVS and CDR2 FNYEAQ. CDR3: CASRFSGSSYEQYF. The CDR3 coding sequence is TGTGCCAGCAGGTTCTCAGGCAGCTCCTACGAGCAGTACTTC.

This sequence joins TRBV10-2 and TRBJ2-2; no definite D call. The germline V gene encodes CDR1 WSHSY and CDR2 SAAADI. This CDR3 has 15 residues. Trimming left V 5 bases short and J 6 bases short, with 16 bases between. Written as DNA, the CDR3 is TGCGCCAGCAGTCCGACGGGCGTAATCCCCGGGGAGCTGTTTTTT. Its translation: CASSPTGVIPGELFF.

The V and J genes are TRBV5-1 and TRBJ1-1; D is possibly TRBD1 (6 bases). The CDR3 is 14 residues long. Germline loops: CDR1 SGHRS, CDR2 YFSETQ. The germline V and J ends were trimmed by 4 bases and 5 bases, with 15 bases remaining between them. CDR3 protein: CASSRREGGTEAFF. The CDR3 DNA is TGCGCCAGCAGCCGTCGTGAGGGGGGTACTGAAGCTTTCTTT.

The chain uses TRBV4-1 and TRBJ2-7, with TRBD2 matching 12 bases. Unmatched junction bases numbered 8, after V lost 4 bases and J lost 4 bases. Germline V gene sequence: CDR1 MGHRA, CDR2 YSYEKL. The CDR3 extends over 16 amino acids. CDR3 nucleotides: TGCGCCAGCAGCCCGACTAGCGGGAGTCAGGAGTACGAGCAGTACTTC. Translation gives CASSPTSGSQEYEQYF.

The chain uses TRBV29-1 and TRBJ2-3; D unclear. Trimming left V 2 bases short and J 1 base short, with 4 bases between. This CDR3 is built from 12 residues. Germline V gene sequence: CDR1 SQVTM, CDR2 ANQGSEA. The CDR3 protein is CSVELRTDTQYF. For the CDR3, the DNA is TGCAGCGTTGAACTACGCACAGATACGCAGTATTTT.

The V and J genes are TRBV5-1 and TRBJ1-1; TRBD1 agrees at 7 bases. This CDR3 comprises 14 residues. Germline CDR1 and CDR2: SGHRS and YFSETQ. Trimming cost V 4 bases and J 5 bases; bases outside gene matches: 8. CDR3 nucleotides: TGCGCCAGCAGCCCCGAACCGGACAGGACTGAAGCTTTCTTT. Translating it yields CASSPEPDRTEAFF.

The J gene is TRBJ2-7, the V gene TRBV27; the match to TRBD2 covers 7 bases. V lost 3 bases to trimming and J lost 7 bases; unmatched junction nucleotides: 6. The CDR3 is made up of 13 amino acids. From germline, CDR1 is MNHEY and CDR2 SMNVEV (reference sequence). The CDR3 here is CASSFGGLREQYF. DNA of the CDR3: TGTGCCAGCAGTTTTGGGGGACTACGTGAGCAGTACTTC.

The chain is built from TRBV5-5 and TRBJ2-7; 10 bases line up with TRBD1. V shed 3 bases and J 6 bases; nucleotides not matched to a gene: 6. Germline V CDR1 and CDR2: SGHKS, YYEKEE (reference sequence). CDR3 length: 14 amino acids. The CDR3 sequence: CASSWTGGLAEQYF. The DNA for the CDR3 is TGTGCCAGCAGCTGGACAGGGGGTTTAGCCGAGCAGTACTTC.

This chain uses TRBV7-9 with TRBJ2-7; 10 nucleotides align to TRBD1. The CDR3 is made up of 17 amino acids. Germline lookup yields CDR1 SEHNR and CDR2 FQNEAQ (reference sequence). J lost 3 bases, V lost 4 bases, and 12 bases had no gene match. In nucleotides, the CDR3 is TGTGCCAGCAGCTCGAATTTCGGACAGGGGGATTTCTACGAGCAGTACTTC. Its protein product is CASSSNFGQGDFYEQYF.

The chain couples TRBV7-6 to TRBJ2-2; 7 nucleotides align to TRBD2. This CDR3 is 14 amino acids long. The V gene's germline CDR1 is SGHVS and CDR2 FNYEAQ. J lost 7 bases, V lost 5 bases, and 7 bases had no gene match. The CDR3 region is CASSPSGGGGELFF. The CDR3 DNA reads TGTGCCAGCAGCCCCAGTGGGGGGGGCGGGGAGCTGTTTTTT.

The V and J genes are TRBV2 and TRBJ2-3; weak D call: TRBD2 (6 bases). There are 16 residues in the CDR3. V gave up 6 bases and J gave up 1 base, with 17 bases separating them. Germline V gene data show CDR1 as SNHLY and CDR2 as FYNNEI. CDR3 nucleotides: TGTGCCAGCAGCGAAACCGGGACTTCGCGCACAGATACGCAGTATTTT. Encoded protein: CASSETGTSRTDTQYF. Full variable domain (outside the CDR3, taken from reference TRBV2 and TRBJ2-3): EPEVTQTPSHQVTQMGQEVILRCVPISNHLYFYWYRQILGQKVEFLVSFYNNEISEKSEIFDDQFSVERPDGSNFTLKIRSTKLEDSAMYFCASSETGTSRTDTQYFGPGTRLTVL.

The CDR3 bases are TGTGCCAGCAGTTCAATCACTAGCGGGGGGTTAGGGGGCGAGCAGTACTTC. This translates into CASSSITSGGLGGEQYF. J is TRBJ2-7 and V is TRBV27; TRBD2 matches 12 bases. This CDR3 is 17 amino acids long. The V and J ends lost 4 bases and 6 bases, in that order; junction bases with no gene match: 13. CDR1 and CDR2 (germline): MNHEY, SMNVEV (reference sequence).

The chain is built from TRBV27 and TRBJ2-1; 10 bases align to TRBD2. The V and J ends lost 8 bases and 5 bases, in that order; junction bases with no gene match: 3. The CDR3 loop spans 13 amino acids. Germline CDR1 and CDR2: MNHEY and SMNVEV (reference sequence). CDR3 in DNA: TGTGCCAGCCACGGACTAGCGGACAATGAGCAGTTCTTC. This codes for CASHGLADNEQFF.

V usage is TRBV13 and J usage is TRBJ1-6; weak D call: TRBD1 (6 bases). There are 18 residues in the CDR3. Between the trimmed V and J ends, which lost 3 bases and 2 bases, there was a span of 17 bases. Germline CDR1 is PRHDT and CDR2 is FYEKMQ (reference sequence). The CDR3 DNA follows: TGTGCCAGCAGCTTCACGACGGGGGCATACACCTATAATTCACCCCTCCACTTT. Translated, it gives CASSFTTGAYTYNSPLHF.

This rearrangement joins TRBV18 to TRBJ2-7; 8 bases line up with TRBD1. Trimming removed 5 bases from V and 1 base from J; junction bases left unmatched: 19. This CDR3 is built from 19 residues. Germline V gene data show CDR1 as KGHSH and CDR2 as LQKENI. In nucleotides, the CDR3 is TGTGCCAGCTCAACCCTGGACAGGGTAGGGGCGGGATCGTCCTACGAGCAGTACTTC. Translating it yields CASSTLDRVGAGSSYEQYF.

The rearrangement links TRBV5-1 to TRBJ2-1; 9 bases fit TRBD2. The CDR3 has 16 residues. In germline, CDR1 is SGHRS, CDR2 YFSETQ. V trimming: 1 base; J trimming: 1 base; junction bases outside the gene matches: 3. The CDR3 reads CASSLSSGRSYNEQFF. For the CDR3, the DNA is TGCGCCAGCAGCTTGAGTAGCGGGAGATCCTACAATGAGCAGTTCTTC.

Points on this clone: Other DNA sequences from this sample encode an identical CDR3 as well. The chain links TRBV7-9 to TRBJ2-3; no reliable D call. The ends were cut back, 1 base at V and 6 bases at J, with 8 bases in the middle. Per the germline V gene, CDR1 is SEHNR and CDR2 is FQNEAQ (reference sequence). The length of the CDR3 is 13 residues. The CDR3 DNA follows: TGTGCCAGCAGCTTAGGGGATGCGGATACGCAGTATTTT. Translated, it gives CASSLGDADTQYF.

The chain combines TRBV27 with TRBJ2-1, with 9 positions matching TRBD2. Germline values: CDR1 MNHEY, CDR2 SMNVEV (reference sequence). The CDR3 contains 15 residues. The J segment lost 4 bases and the V segment lost 2 bases, leaving 3 bases of the junction unmatched. For the CDR3, the DNA is TGTGCCAGCAGTTTAGAAGCGGGGGGTTACAATGAGCAGTTCTTC. Protein product: CASSLEAGGYNEQFF.

This chain joins TRBV14 and TRBJ2-1; TRBD2 matches at 13 bases. The CDR3 covers 14 residues. Germline trimming cut 3 bases from V and 10 bases from J; bases unmatched to any gene: 3. The V gene's germline CDR1 is SGHDN and CDR2 FVKESK. CDR3: CASSHWTSGGEQFF. The CDR3 nucleotides are TGTGCCAGCAGCCACTGGACTAGCGGGGGAGAGCAGTTCTTC. The full variable domain, completed using reference TRBV14 and TRBJ2-1, is EAGVTQFPSHSVIEKGQTVTLRCDPISGHDNLYWYRRVMGKEIKFLLHFVKESKQDESGMPNNRFLAERTGGTYSTLKVQPAELEDSGVYFCASSHWTSGGEQFFGPGTRLTVL.

V is TRBV29-1 and J is TRBJ2-1, with D tentatively TRBD1 (5 bases). Trimming pared 6 bases from V and 0 bases from J, leaving 15 bases between. Per germline, CDR1 SQVTM and CDR2 ANQGSEA. The CDR3 is 15 amino acids. The CDR3 region is CSVNGHPSSYNEQFF. CDR3 sequence (DNA): TGCAGCGTCAACGGACACCCGAGCTCCTACAATGAGCAGTTCTTC.

The V gene is TRBV7-8, the J gene TRBJ2-7; 15 positions agree with TRBD2. Trimming at V came to 5 bases and at J to 3 bases, leaving 8 bases not matched to a gene. CDR1 and CDR2 from the germline V gene are SGHVS and FQNEAQ. The length of the CDR3 is 17 residues. The CDR3 DNA reads as TGTGCCAGCAGCCTCGGACTAGCGGGGGGGACTTTCTACGAGCAGTACTTC. This encodes CASSLGLAGGTFYEQYF.

This chain links TRBV11-2 with TRBJ2-1; D gene ambiguous. This CDR3 spans 16 amino acids. V shed 3 bases and J shed 0 bases, with 12 bases lying between them. Per the germline V gene, CDR1 is SGHAT and CDR2 is FQNNGV. CDR3 sequence: CASSFGPMSSYNEQFF. CDR3 bases: TGTGCCAGCAGCTTCGGACCGATGAGCTCCTACAATGAGCAGTTCTTC.

The V gene is TRBV18, the J gene TRBJ1-2, with 9 bases identical to TRBD1. This CDR3 is built from 15 residues. V dropped 3 bases and J dropped 5; count of bases not matched to a gene: 7. Germline CDR1 is KGHSH and CDR2 is LQKENI. CDR3 sequence reads: CASSPPGTGRYGYTF. The CDR3 DNA reads as TGTGCCAGCTCACCTCCCGGGACAGGGAGGTATGGCTACACCTTC. Full variable domain (rest looked up from reference TRBV18 and TRBJ1-2): NAGVMQNPRHLVRRRGQEARLRCSPMKGHSHVYWYRQLPEEGLKFMVYLQKENIIDESGMPKERFSAEFPKEGPSILRIQQVVRGDSAAYFCASSPPGTGRYGYTFGSGTRLTVV.

About this clone: Distinct nucleotide sequences in the sample also encode this CDR3. This sequence joins TRBV6-5 and TRBJ2-2; D is uncertain. Germline assignment: CDR1 MNHEY and CDR2 SVGAGI. There are 14 residues in the CDR3. Trimming took off 0 bases at V and 1 base at J, with 3 bases between the two ends. The chain's CDR3 is CASSYSENTGELFF. As DNA, the CDR3 is TGTGCCAGCAGTTACTCAGAGAACACCGGGGAGCTGTTTTTT.